These 9 T cell receptor beta chains originate from one sample sequenced in a study of T cells in Graves' hyperthyroidism and ophthalmopathy. The CDR3 regions of TCR beta were amplified from RNA transcripts. Using the HTBI primer set, a first-round RT-PCR was run on the TCR CDR3. TCRdb processed the multiplex PCR reads anew with MiXCR; each CDR3 protein has one entry. The profile shows about 690,000 distinct CDR3 sequences, approximately 15% of them singletons. Sample: blood. These receptors were taken from a man over 45 with Graves' hyperthyroidism.

This chain connects TRBV28 to TRBJ2-3; TRBD2 matches at 8 bases. The CDR3 runs 18 residues. V was clipped by 2 bases and J by 6 bases; unmatched bases: 16. Germline loops: CDR1 MDHEN, CDR2 SYDVKM. CDR3 DNA: TGTGCCAGCAGTTTAACCCTTAGCGGGGCAATAGCGTCGGATACGCAGTATTTT. This gives the protein CASSLTLSGAIASDTQYF.

The table lists this clonotype with many counts. The V gene is TRBV12-3 or TRBV12-4, the J gene TRBJ2-3; D is possibly TRBD1 or TRBD2 (7 bases each). The V and J ends lost 4 bases and 3 bases respectively, with 14 bases between them. The CDR3 is made up of 15 amino acids. The CDR3: CASSSRQGGTDTQYF. DNA for the CDR3: TGTGCCAGCAGTTCCCGACAGGGAGGGACAGATACGCAGTATTTT.

This clonotype showed up just a few times. The genes are TRBV7-9 and TRBJ2-1; maybe TRBD2 (6 bases). V lost 1 base to trimming and J lost 0 bases, with 13 bases between them. Germline CDR1 reads SEHNR; CDR2 reads FQNEAQ (reference sequence). The CDR3 consists of 17 residues. The CDR3 is CASSLVGGSGSYNEQFF. DNA of the CDR3: TGTGCCAGCAGCTTAGTCGGGGGTAGCGGCTCCTACAATGAGCAGTTCTTC.

This clonotype was counted a few times. The J gene is TRBJ2-5, the V gene TRBV9; 11 bases are shared with TRBD2. The V segment lost 0 bases and the J segment 5 bases; nucleotides outside the gene matches: 3. Germline assignment: CDR1 SGDLS and CDR2 YYNGEE. The CDR3 loop spans 15 amino acids. CDR3 bases: TGTGCCAGCAGCGTAGGGTCTAGCGGGAGGGAGACCCAGTACTTC. It encodes CASSVGSSGRETQYF.

This clonotype was observed at least ten times. The chain combines TRBV2 with TRBJ2-7; 11 bases line up with TRBD1. The CDR3 runs to 13 residues. The junction had 5 bases not matched to a gene; V was cut back by 6 bases and J by 7 bases. Germline V CDR1 and CDR2: SNHLY, FYNNEI. CDR3 sequence: CASRRTGGREQYF. The CDR3 DNA follows: TGTGCCAGCAGACGGACAGGGGGCAGGGAGCAGTACTTC.

This clonotype was seen ten or more times. J is TRBJ1-2 and V is TRBV9; D not resolved. The V and J ends lost 3 bases and 7 bases respectively, with 13 bases between them. The germline CDR1 and CDR2 sequences are SGDLS and YYNGEE. The CDR3 is 13 amino acids. In DNA, the CDR3 is TGTGCCAGCAGCGCCGCATCGGGAGGTGGCTACACCTTC. It encodes CASSAASGGGYTF.

This clonotype was seen many times. The chain combines TRBV19 with TRBJ2-7; no reliable D call. CDR3 length: 13 residues. The germline V gene has CDR1 LNHDA and CDR2 SQIVND (reference sequence). V was pared by 10 bases and J by 0 bases, with 13 bases between. The CDR3 protein is CAIRTPSSYEQYF. The CDR3 DNA reads TGTGCCATCCGGACCCCGAGCTCCTACGAGCAGTACTTC.

Remarks on this clonotype: Being one base from a much bigger clone, this may be a read error. The chain is built from TRBV6-1 and TRBJ1-1; D ambiguous. Germline values: CDR1 MNHNS, CDR2 SASEGT. V gave up 6 bases and J gave up 2 bases, with 13 bases separating them. This CDR3 contains 14 residues. This chain's CDR3 is CASRSEGINTEAFF. DNA for the CDR3: TGTGCCAGCAGATCCGAGGGTATTAACACTGAAGCTTTCTTT.

The chain combines TRBV20-1 with TRBJ2-2; no firm D call. Germline assignment: CDR1 DFQATT and CDR2 SNEGSKA (reference sequence). The CDR3 covers 13 residues. The ends were cut back, 3 bases at V and 6 bases at J, with 11 bases in the middle. The CDR3 DNA reads as TGCAGTGCTAGGGATTTGTACTCCGGGGAGCTGTTTTTT. This gives the protein CSARDLYSGELFF.